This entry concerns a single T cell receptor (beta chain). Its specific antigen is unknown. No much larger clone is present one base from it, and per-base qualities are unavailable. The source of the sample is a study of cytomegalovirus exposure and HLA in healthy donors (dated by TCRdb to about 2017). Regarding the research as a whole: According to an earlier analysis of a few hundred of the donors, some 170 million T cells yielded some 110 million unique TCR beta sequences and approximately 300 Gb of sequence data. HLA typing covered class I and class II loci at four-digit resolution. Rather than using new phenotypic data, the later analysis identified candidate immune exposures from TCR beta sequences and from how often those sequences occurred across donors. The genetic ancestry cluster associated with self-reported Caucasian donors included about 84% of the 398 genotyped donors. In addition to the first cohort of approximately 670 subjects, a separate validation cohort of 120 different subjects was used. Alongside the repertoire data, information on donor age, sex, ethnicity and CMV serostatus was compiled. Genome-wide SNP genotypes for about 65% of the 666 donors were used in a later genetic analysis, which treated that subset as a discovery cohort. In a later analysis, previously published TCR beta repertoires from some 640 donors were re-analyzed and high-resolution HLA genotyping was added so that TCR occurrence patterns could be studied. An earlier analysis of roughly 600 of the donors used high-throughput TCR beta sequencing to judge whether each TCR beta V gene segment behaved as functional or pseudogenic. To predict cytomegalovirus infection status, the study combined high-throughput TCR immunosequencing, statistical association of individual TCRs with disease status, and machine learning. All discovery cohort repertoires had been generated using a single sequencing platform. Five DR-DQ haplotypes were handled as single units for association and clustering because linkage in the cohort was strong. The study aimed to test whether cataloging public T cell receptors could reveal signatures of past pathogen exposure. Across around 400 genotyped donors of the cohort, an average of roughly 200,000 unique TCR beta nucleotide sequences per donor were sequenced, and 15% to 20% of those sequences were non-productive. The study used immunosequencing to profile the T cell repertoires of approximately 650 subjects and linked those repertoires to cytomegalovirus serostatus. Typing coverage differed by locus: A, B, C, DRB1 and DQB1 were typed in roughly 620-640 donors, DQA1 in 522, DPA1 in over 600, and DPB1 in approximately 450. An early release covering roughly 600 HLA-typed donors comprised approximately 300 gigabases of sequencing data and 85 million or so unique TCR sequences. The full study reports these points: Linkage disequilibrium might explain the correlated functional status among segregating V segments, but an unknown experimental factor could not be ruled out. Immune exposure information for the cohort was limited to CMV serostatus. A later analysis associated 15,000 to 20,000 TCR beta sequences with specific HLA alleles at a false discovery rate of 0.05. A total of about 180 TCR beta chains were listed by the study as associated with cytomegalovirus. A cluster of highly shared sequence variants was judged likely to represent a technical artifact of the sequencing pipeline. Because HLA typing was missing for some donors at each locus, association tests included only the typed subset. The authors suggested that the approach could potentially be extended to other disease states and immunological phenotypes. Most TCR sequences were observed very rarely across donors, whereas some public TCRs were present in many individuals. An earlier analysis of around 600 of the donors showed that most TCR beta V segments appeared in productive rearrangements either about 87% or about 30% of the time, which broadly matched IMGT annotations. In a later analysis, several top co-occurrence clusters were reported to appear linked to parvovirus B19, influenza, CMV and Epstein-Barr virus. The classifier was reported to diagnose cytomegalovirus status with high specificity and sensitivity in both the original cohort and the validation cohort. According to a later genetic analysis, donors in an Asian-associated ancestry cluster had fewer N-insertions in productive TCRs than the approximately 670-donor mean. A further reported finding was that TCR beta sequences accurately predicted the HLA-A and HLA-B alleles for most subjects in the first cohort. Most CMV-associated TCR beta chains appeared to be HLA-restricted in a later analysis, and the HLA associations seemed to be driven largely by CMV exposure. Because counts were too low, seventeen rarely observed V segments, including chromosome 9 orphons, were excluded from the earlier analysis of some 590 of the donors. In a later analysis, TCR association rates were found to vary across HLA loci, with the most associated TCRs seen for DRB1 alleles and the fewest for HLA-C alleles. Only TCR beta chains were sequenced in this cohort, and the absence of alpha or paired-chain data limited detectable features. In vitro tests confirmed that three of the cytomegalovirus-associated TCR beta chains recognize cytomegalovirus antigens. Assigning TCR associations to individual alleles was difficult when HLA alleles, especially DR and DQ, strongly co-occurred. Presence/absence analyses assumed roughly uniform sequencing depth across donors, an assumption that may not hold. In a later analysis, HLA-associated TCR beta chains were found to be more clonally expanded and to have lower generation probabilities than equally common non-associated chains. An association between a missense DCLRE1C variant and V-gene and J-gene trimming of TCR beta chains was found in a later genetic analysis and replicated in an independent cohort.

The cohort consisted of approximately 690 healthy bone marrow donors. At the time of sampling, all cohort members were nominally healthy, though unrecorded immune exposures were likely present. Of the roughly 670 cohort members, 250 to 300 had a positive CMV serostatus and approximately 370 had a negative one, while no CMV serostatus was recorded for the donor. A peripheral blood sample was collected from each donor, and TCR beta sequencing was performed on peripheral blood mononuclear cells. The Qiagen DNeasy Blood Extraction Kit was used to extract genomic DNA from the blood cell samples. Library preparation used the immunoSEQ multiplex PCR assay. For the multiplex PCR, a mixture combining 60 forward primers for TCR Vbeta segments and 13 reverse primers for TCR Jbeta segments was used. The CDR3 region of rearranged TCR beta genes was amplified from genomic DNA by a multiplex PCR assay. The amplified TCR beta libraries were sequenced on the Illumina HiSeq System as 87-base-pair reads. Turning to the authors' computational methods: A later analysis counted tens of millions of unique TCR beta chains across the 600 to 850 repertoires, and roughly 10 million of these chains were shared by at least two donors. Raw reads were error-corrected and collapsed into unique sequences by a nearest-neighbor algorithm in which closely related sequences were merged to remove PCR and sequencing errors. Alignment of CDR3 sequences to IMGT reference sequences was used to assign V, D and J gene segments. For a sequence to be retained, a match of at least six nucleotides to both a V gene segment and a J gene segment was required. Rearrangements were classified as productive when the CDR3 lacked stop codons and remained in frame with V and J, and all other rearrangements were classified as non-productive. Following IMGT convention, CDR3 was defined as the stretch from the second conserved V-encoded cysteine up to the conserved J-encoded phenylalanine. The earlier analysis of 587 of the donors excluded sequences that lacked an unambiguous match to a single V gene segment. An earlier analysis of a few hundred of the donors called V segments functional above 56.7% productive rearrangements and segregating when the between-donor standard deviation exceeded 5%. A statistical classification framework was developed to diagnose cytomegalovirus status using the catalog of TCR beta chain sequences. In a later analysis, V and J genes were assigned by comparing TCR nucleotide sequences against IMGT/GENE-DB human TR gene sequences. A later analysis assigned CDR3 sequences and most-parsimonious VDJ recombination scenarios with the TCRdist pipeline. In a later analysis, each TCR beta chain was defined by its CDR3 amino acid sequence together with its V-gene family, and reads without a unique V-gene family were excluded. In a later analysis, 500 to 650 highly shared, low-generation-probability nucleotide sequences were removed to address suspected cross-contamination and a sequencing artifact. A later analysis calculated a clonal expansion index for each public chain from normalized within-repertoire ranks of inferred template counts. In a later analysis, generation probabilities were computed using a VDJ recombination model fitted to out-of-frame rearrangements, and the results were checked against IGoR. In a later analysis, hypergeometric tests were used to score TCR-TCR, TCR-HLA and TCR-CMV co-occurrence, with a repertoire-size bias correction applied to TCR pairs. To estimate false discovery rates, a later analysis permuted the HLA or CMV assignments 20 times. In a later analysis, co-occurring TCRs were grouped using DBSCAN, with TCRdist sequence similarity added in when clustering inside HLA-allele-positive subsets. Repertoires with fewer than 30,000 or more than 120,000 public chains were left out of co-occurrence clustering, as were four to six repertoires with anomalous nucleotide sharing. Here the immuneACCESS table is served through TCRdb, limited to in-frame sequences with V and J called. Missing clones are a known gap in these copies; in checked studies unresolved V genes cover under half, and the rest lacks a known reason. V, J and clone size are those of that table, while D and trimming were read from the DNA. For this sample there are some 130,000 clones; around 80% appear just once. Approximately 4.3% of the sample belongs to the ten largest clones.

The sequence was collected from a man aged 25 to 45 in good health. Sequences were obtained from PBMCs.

The nucleotide sequence reads as follows: TGCAGTGCTAGTGAAGCCCTTGGCTACACCTTC. Its amino acids are CSASEALGYTF. The chain links TRBV20-1 with TRBJ1-2; there is no confident call for the D gene. V was cut back by 3 bases and J by 7 bases, leaving a gap of 9 bases between them. CDR1 and CDR2, looked up from the germline V gene (reference sequence), are DFQATT and SNEGSKA. The CDR3 has 11 amino acids, counting the end cysteine and phenylalanine. Left in the record is the CDR3 DNA by itself, 33 bases read in frame from the first base.